This TCR beta chain derives from a study of cytomegalovirus exposure and HLA in healthy donors. The PCR had 60 Vbeta and 13 Jbeta primers. The method was immunoSEQ multiplex PCR; TCRdb's version includes in-frame clones alone and lacks a portion of them. In the table there are 150,000 to 200,000 clones, 70% to 85% of which are singletons. With regard to this clone: Its antigen is undetermined.

General observations from the study: In a later analysis, at a false discovery rate of 0.05, some 17,000 TCR beta sequences were associated with HLA alleles. Presence/absence analyses assumed roughly uniform sequencing depth across donors. The study recorded 160 or so TCR beta chains that were cytomegalovirus-associated. When analyzed later, a missense DCLRE1C variant was found to be linked to TCR beta V- and J-gene trimming.

The sequenced sample consisted of PBMCs. This clonotype was sampled from a man aged 18 to 30 in good health and CMV-seronegative.

The CDR3 is CASSYLAGVTDTQYF. The CDR3 DNA follows: TGTGCCAGCAGCTACCTAGCGGGGGTGACAGATACGCAGTATTTT. This sequence joins TRBV4-2 and TRBJ2-3; 10 nucleotides align to TRBD2. CDR3 length: 15 residues. V trimming: 5 bases; J trimming: 3 bases; junction bases outside the gene matches: 5. Germline loops: CDR1 LGHNA, CDR2 YNFKEQ.